This T cell receptor (beta chain) was captured by sequencing in a study of blood T cell repertoires in COVID-19. Study at large: Samples taken during acute and convalescent COVID-19 were collected in the United States, Italy and Spain. In each case, the material was cDNA or gDNA derived from T cells, B-cell-depleted T cells, or PBMCs.

Authors' analysis steps: Reference gene primer amplification gave estimated nucleated cell counts. The table came from immunoSEQ multiplex PCR; TCRdb's copy has only in-frame clones and leaves some out. The DNA gave D and trimming, while V, J and clone size come from that table. The profile shows about 310,000 clones, 87% of them singletons. Trimming pared 3 bases from V and 6 bases from J, leaving 17 bases between. Germline CDR1 is KGHDR and CDR2 is SFDVKD. The CDR3 totals 16 residues. The V and J genes are TRBV24-1 and TRBJ1-5; D remains ambiguous. Sequencing used peripheral blood. The clonotype comes from a man aged 50-59 years with active or convalescent COVID-19. CDR3 sequence reads: CATSDTRAAGGQPQHF. CDR3 in DNA: TGTGCCACCAGTGATACCCGCGCAGCGGGTGGTCAGCCCCAGCATTTT.